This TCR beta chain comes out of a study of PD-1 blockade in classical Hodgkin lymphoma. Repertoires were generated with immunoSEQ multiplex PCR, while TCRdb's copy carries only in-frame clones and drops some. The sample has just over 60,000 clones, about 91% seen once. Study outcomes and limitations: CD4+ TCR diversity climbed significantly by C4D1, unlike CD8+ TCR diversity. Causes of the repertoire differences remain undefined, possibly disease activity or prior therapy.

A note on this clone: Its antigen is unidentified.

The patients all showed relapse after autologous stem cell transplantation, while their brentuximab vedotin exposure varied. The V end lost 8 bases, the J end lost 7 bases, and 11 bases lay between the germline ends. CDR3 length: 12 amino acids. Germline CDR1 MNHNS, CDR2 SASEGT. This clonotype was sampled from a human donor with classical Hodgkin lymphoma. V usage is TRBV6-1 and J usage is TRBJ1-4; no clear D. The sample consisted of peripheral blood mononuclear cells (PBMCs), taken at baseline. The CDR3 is CASREFSEKLFF. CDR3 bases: TGTGCCAGCCGGGAGTTCTCTGAAAAACTGTTTTTT.